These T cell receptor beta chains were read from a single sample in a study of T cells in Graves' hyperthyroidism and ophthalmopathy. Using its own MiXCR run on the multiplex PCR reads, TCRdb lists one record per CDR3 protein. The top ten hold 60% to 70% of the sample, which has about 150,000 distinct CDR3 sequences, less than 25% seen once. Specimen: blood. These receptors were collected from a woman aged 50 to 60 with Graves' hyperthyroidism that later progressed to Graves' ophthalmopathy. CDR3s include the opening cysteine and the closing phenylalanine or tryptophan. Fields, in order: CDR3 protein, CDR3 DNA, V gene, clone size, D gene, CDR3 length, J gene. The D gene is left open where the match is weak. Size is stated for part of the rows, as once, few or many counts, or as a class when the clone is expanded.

cdr3_aa: CASTRGPGQGTGELFF
cdr3_nt: TGTGCCAGTACCCGGGGGCCGGGACAGGGAACCGGGGAGCTGTTTTTT
v_call: TRBV2
clone_size: NA
d_call: TRBD1
cdr3_length: 16
j_call: TRBJ2-2

cdr3_aa: CASRPLRDSLLGGELFF
cdr3_nt: TGTGCCAGCAGACCCCTCCGGGACTCGCTTCTGGGCGGGGAGCTGTTTTTT
v_call: TRBV13
clone_size: NA
d_call: NA
cdr3_length: 17
j_call: TRBJ2-2

cdr3_aa: CASSLVTETEAFF
cdr3_nt: TGTGCCAGCAGCTTGGTTACGGAAACTGAAGCTTTCTTT
v_call: TRBV5-5
clone_size: NA
d_call: NA
cdr3_length: 13
j_call: TRBJ1-1

cdr3_aa: CASSQEGTSGDTQYF
cdr3_nt: TGTGCCAGCAGCCAGGAAGGTACATCCGGGGATACGCAGTATTTT
v_call: TRBV5-8
clone_size: many
d_call: NA
cdr3_length: 15
j_call: TRBJ2-3

cdr3_aa: CASSPQGGWNGYTF
cdr3_nt: TGTGCCAGCAGTCCCCAAGGGGGGTGGAATGGCTACACCTTC
v_call: TRBV28
clone_size: many
d_call: NA
cdr3_length: 14
j_call: TRBJ1-2

cdr3_aa: CASGFTGSSYEQYF
cdr3_nt: TGTGCTAGTGGTTTTACAGGGAGCTCCTACGAGCAGTACTTC
v_call: TRBV12-5
clone_size: once
d_call: NA
cdr3_length: 14
j_call: TRBJ2-7

cdr3_aa: CSADGTGGEKLFF
cdr3_nt: TGCAGTGCGGACGGGACAGGGGGCGAAAAACTGTTTTTT
v_call: TRBV20-1
clone_size: many
d_call: TRBD1
cdr3_length: 13
j_call: TRBJ1-4

cdr3_aa: CSAQTGRDTEAFF
cdr3_nt: TGCAGTGCCCAGACAGGGCGTGACACTGAAGCTTTCTTT
v_call: TRBV20-1
clone_size: many
d_call: TRBD1
cdr3_length: 13
j_call: TRBJ1-1

cdr3_aa: CSARDVRAGRAYEQYF
cdr3_nt: TGCAGTGCTAGAGACGTTCGCGCGGGGAGGGCCTACGAGCAGTACTTC
v_call: TRBV20-1
clone_size: many
d_call: TRBD2
cdr3_length: 16
j_call: TRBJ2-7

cdr3_aa: CASSPGAGARNEQFF
cdr3_nt: TGTGCCAGCAGCCCCGGGGCGGGGGCCCGGAATGAGCAGTTCTTC
v_call: TRBV3-1
clone_size: many
d_call: NA
cdr3_length: 15
j_call: TRBJ2-1

cdr3_aa: CASSLSGDKTDTQYF
cdr3_nt: TGTGCCAGCAGTCTGAGCGGGGATAAAACAGATACGCAGTATTTT
v_call: TRBV12-3/TRBV12-4
clone_size: many
d_call: TRBD2
cdr3_length: 15
j_call: TRBJ2-3

cdr3_aa: CASRTGGSPGEQYF
cdr3_nt: TGTGCCAGCAGGACAGGGGGATCTCCCGGCGAGCAGTACTTC
v_call: TRBV28
clone_size: many
d_call: TRBD1
cdr3_length: 14
j_call: TRBJ2-7

cdr3_aa: CSALTGRPTSYEQYF
cdr3_nt: TGCAGTGCTCTAACGGGACGGCCGACTTCCTACGAGCAGTACTTC
v_call: TRBV20-1
clone_size: many
d_call: NA
cdr3_length: 15
j_call: TRBJ2-7

cdr3_aa: CASRETSGSTDTQYF
cdr3_nt: TGTGCCAGCAGAGAAACTAGCGGGAGCACAGATACGCAGTATTTT
v_call: TRBV2
clone_size: NA
d_call: TRBD2
cdr3_length: 15
j_call: TRBJ2-3

cdr3_aa: CASSIGQDTEAFF
cdr3_nt: TGTGCCAGCAGCATAGGACAAGACACTGAAGCTTTCTTT
v_call: TRBV6-1
clone_size: NA
d_call: NA
cdr3_length: 13
j_call: TRBJ1-1

cdr3_aa: CSARAGTNTGELFF
cdr3_nt: TGCAGTGCTAGAGCGGGGACGAACACCGGGGAGCTGTTTTTT
v_call: TRBV20-1
clone_size: few
d_call: NA
cdr3_length: 14
j_call: TRBJ2-2

cdr3_aa: CASSWGGGGWTDTQYF
cdr3_nt: TGCGCCAGCAGCTGGGGAGGAGGAGGGTGGACAGATACGCAGTATTTT
v_call: TRBV5-1
clone_size: many
d_call: NA
cdr3_length: 16
j_call: TRBJ2-3

cdr3_aa: CASSQGYLGETQYF
cdr3_nt: TGTGCCAGCAGCCAAGGGTATCTCGGGGAGACCCAGTACTTC
v_call: TRBV3-1
clone_size: NA
d_call: NA
cdr3_length: 14
j_call: TRBJ2-5

cdr3_aa: CASSFGAGNTIYF
cdr3_nt: TGTGCCAGCAGTTTTGGGGCTGGAAACACCATATATTTT
v_call: TRBV12-3/TRBV12-4
clone_size: few
d_call: NA
cdr3_length: 13
j_call: TRBJ1-3

cdr3_aa: CSATRDRGREQYF
cdr3_nt: TGCAGTGCTACCCGGGACAGGGGGCGCGAGCAGTACTTC
v_call: TRBV20-1
clone_size: NA
d_call: TRBD1
cdr3_length: 13
j_call: TRBJ2-7

cdr3_aa: CASSAKREGRWNEQFF
cdr3_nt: TGTGCCAGCAGCGCGAAGCGGGAGGGCCGATGGAATGAGCAGTTCTTC
v_call: TRBV9
clone_size: few
d_call: TRBD2
cdr3_length: 16
j_call: TRBJ2-1

cdr3_aa: CASSLPNGTGRYEQYF
cdr3_nt: TGTGCCAGCAGCCTGCCCAACGGGACAGGAAGGTACGAGCAGTACTTC
v_call: TRBV7-9
clone_size: NA
d_call: TRBD1
cdr3_length: 16
j_call: TRBJ2-7

cdr3_aa: CASSLGLATETQYF
cdr3_nt: TGTGCCAGCAGTCTGGGACTAGCCACGGAGACCCAGTACTTC
v_call: TRBV6-1
clone_size: many
d_call: TRBD2
cdr3_length: 14
j_call: TRBJ2-5

cdr3_aa: CASTRDGQTNEKLFF
cdr3_nt: TGTGCCAGCACCAGAGACGGGCAAACTAATGAAAAACTGTTTTTT
v_call: TRBV2
clone_size: many
d_call: NA
cdr3_length: 15
j_call: TRBJ1-4

cdr3_aa: CAIGTGGLMGQNTEAFF
cdr3_nt: TGTGCCATCGGGACAGGGGGATTGATGGGTCAGAACACTGAAGCTTTCTTT
v_call: TRBV28
clone_size: NA
d_call: TRBD1
cdr3_length: 17
j_call: TRBJ1-1

cdr3_aa: CASSLSGLAIEYEQYF
cdr3_nt: TGTGCCAGCAGTTTATCCGGACTAGCTATAGAGTACGAGCAGTACTTC
v_call: TRBV27
clone_size: few
d_call: TRBD2
cdr3_length: 16
j_call: TRBJ2-7

cdr3_aa: CASSEDRSYNSPLHF
cdr3_nt: TGTGCCAGCAGTGAAGACAGGTCCTATAATTCACCCCTCCACTTT
v_call: TRBV2
clone_size: many
d_call: NA
cdr3_length: 15
j_call: TRBJ1-6

cdr3_aa: CASSLEASGYNEQFF
cdr3_nt: TGCGCCAGCAGCTTGGAGGCTAGCGGGTACAATGAGCAGTTCTTC
v_call: TRBV5-1
clone_size: many
d_call: TRBD2
cdr3_length: 15
j_call: TRBJ2-1

cdr3_aa: CVSSSGGQRTDTQYF
cdr3_nt: TGCGTCAGCAGCTCGGGCGGACAGCGCACAGATACGCAGTATTTT
v_call: TRBV5-1
clone_size: few
d_call: NA
cdr3_length: 15
j_call: TRBJ2-3

cdr3_aa: CASSLGDSRTGNTIYF
cdr3_nt: TGCGCCAGCAGCTTGGGGGACAGCCGGACTGGAAACACCATATATTTT
v_call: TRBV5-1
clone_size: NA
d_call: TRBD1
cdr3_length: 16
j_call: TRBJ1-3

cdr3_aa: CSVTEEKAFF
cdr3_nt: TGCAGCGTAACAGAGGAAAAAGCTTTCTTT
v_call: TRBV29-1
clone_size: many
d_call: NA
cdr3_length: 10
j_call: TRBJ1-1

cdr3_aa: CASSEEGGGKNIQYF
cdr3_nt: TGTGCCAGCAGTGAAGAGGGGGGGGGTAAAAACATTCAGTACTTC
v_call: TRBV2
clone_size: many
d_call: NA
cdr3_length: 15
j_call: TRBJ2-4

cdr3_aa: CASSKAGTGGYNEQFF
cdr3_nt: TGTGCCAGCAGTAAAGCCGGGACAGGGGGCTACAATGAGCAGTTCTTC
v_call: TRBV6-1
clone_size: few
d_call: TRBD1
cdr3_length: 16
j_call: TRBJ2-1

cdr3_aa: CASSDLSWNTEAFF
cdr3_nt: TGTGCCAGCAGTGATTTATCTTGGAACACTGAAGCTTTCTTT
v_call: TRBV2
clone_size: many
d_call: NA
cdr3_length: 14
j_call: TRBJ1-1

cdr3_aa: CASSRGGITYNEQFF
cdr3_nt: TGCGCCAGCAGTCGGGGGGGAATAACCTACAATGAGCAGTTCTTC
v_call: TRBV5-1
clone_size: few
d_call: TRBD2
cdr3_length: 15
j_call: TRBJ2-1

cdr3_aa: CSAAGGPNSNQPQHF
cdr3_nt: TGCAGTGCTGCAGGAGGTCCCAATAGCAATCAGCCCCAGCATTTT
v_call: TRBV20-1
clone_size: many
d_call: NA
cdr3_length: 15
j_call: TRBJ1-5

cdr3_aa: CSVATSGSQETQYF
cdr3_nt: TGCAGCGTCGCGACTAGCGGGAGCCAAGAGACCCAGTACTTC
v_call: TRBV29-1
clone_size: NA
d_call: TRBD2
cdr3_length: 14
j_call: TRBJ2-5

cdr3_aa: CASREDFRGEKLFF
cdr3_nt: TGTGCCAGCAGAGAAGACTTTCGGGGTGAAAAACTGTTTTTT
v_call: TRBV28
clone_size: NA
d_call: NA
cdr3_length: 14
j_call: TRBJ1-4

cdr3_aa: CASSPRGGRNEQYF
cdr3_nt: TGTGCCAGCAGCCCCCGTGGCGGGAGAAACGAGCAGTACTTC
v_call: TRBV5-8
clone_size: many
d_call: TRBD2
cdr3_length: 14
j_call: TRBJ2-7

cdr3_aa: CASSLGGRKLSYEQYF
cdr3_nt: TGCGCCAGCAGCTTGGGGGGACGTAAGCTCTCCTACGAGCAGTACTTC
v_call: TRBV5-1
clone_size: few
d_call: NA
cdr3_length: 16
j_call: TRBJ2-7

cdr3_aa: CASRTPGGAGYGYTF
cdr3_nt: TGTGCCAGCAGGACACCCGGCGGAGCGGGGTATGGCTACACCTTC
v_call: TRBV28
clone_size: few
d_call: NA
cdr3_length: 15
j_call: TRBJ1-2

cdr3_aa: CASGLSSAGNTIYF
cdr3_nt: TGTGCCAGCGGCCTATCTTCCGCTGGAAACACCATATATTTT
v_call: TRBV27
clone_size: many
d_call: NA
cdr3_length: 14
j_call: TRBJ1-3

cdr3_aa: CASSLAGALGEAFF
cdr3_nt: TGTGCCAGCAGCTTAGCAGGGGCGCTTGGTGAAGCTTTCTTT
v_call: TRBV11-2
clone_size: NA
d_call: NA
cdr3_length: 14
j_call: TRBJ1-1

cdr3_aa: CASMTSPTNNEQFF
cdr3_nt: TGCGCCAGCATGACTAGCCCTACTAACAATGAGCAGTTCTTC
v_call: TRBV5-1
clone_size: few
d_call: TRBD2
cdr3_length: 14
j_call: TRBJ2-1

cdr3_aa: CASSRIQGKHGYTF
cdr3_nt: TGTGCCAGCAGTAGGATACAGGGGAAACATGGCTACACCTTC
v_call: TRBV11-2
clone_size: NA
d_call: TRBD1
cdr3_length: 14
j_call: TRBJ1-2

cdr3_aa: CSAGASKTRGTEAFF
cdr3_nt: TGCAGTGCTGGGGCCTCGAAGACCAGGGGCACTGAAGCTTTCTTT
v_call: TRBV20-1
clone_size: many
d_call: NA
cdr3_length: 15
j_call: TRBJ1-1

cdr3_aa: CAWKRRTEAFF
cdr3_nt: TGTGCCTGGAAGAGGAGGACTGAAGCTTTCTTT
v_call: TRBV30
clone_size: many
d_call: NA
cdr3_length: 11
j_call: TRBJ1-1

cdr3_aa: CASSEYALYNEQYF
cdr3_nt: TGCGCCAGCAGTGAGTACGCTCTCTACAATGAGCAGTACTTC
v_call: TRBV10-1
clone_size: NA
d_call: NA
cdr3_length: 14
j_call: TRBJ2-7

cdr3_aa: CASSLGPPATYGYTF
cdr3_nt: TGCGCCAGCAGCCTGGGACCACCCGCGACGTATGGCTACACCTTC
v_call: TRBV5-1
clone_size: many
d_call: NA
cdr3_length: 15
j_call: TRBJ1-2

cdr3_aa: CASSYSWQANTEAFF
cdr3_nt: TGTGCCAGCAGTTACTCGTGGCAGGCGAACACTGAAGCTTTCTTT
v_call: TRBV6-5
clone_size: many
d_call: NA
cdr3_length: 15
j_call: TRBJ1-1

cdr3_aa: CASSIGGNEQYF
cdr3_nt: TGTGCCAGTAGTATTGGAGGGAACGAGCAGTACTTC
v_call: TRBV19
clone_size: NA
d_call: NA
cdr3_length: 12
j_call: TRBJ2-7

cdr3_aa: CASRRLGSYEQYF
cdr3_nt: TGTGCCAGCCGTAGACTGGGATCGTACGAGCAGTACTTC
v_call: TRBV11-2
clone_size: many
d_call: NA
cdr3_length: 13
j_call: TRBJ2-7

cdr3_aa: CASSSKSGRAISDTQYF
cdr3_nt: TGTGCCAGCAGCTCAAAAAGCGGGAGGGCCATTTCGGATACGCAGTATTTT
v_call: TRBV7-8
clone_size: many
d_call: TRBD2
cdr3_length: 17
j_call: TRBJ2-3

cdr3_aa: CASSQYTGTTEAFF
cdr3_nt: TGTGCCAGCTCACAATATACAGGGACCACTGAAGCTTTCTTT
v_call: TRBV18
clone_size: many
d_call: NA
cdr3_length: 14
j_call: TRBJ1-1

cdr3_aa: CSVLGQGVETQYF
cdr3_nt: TGCAGCGTCCTAGGGCAGGGTGTGGAGACCCAGTACTTC
v_call: TRBV29-1
clone_size: many
d_call: NA
cdr3_length: 13
j_call: TRBJ2-5

cdr3_aa: CASTPMGQNTEAFF
cdr3_nt: TGTGCCAGCACCCCCATGGGACAGAACACTGAAGCTTTCTTT
v_call: TRBV6-1
clone_size: many
d_call: NA
cdr3_length: 14
j_call: TRBJ1-1

cdr3_aa: CASRFAIPGQGVEQYF
cdr3_nt: TGTGCCAGCAGGTTCGCCATTCCGGGACAGGGGGTCGAGCAGTACTTC
v_call: TRBV28
clone_size: many
d_call: TRBD1
cdr3_length: 16
j_call: TRBJ2-7